The T cell receptor beta chain described here comes from a study of cytomegalovirus exposure and HLA in healthy donors. The study, taken as a whole, reports: Donor immune exposure was known only as CMV serostatus.

As concerns this clone: Its antigen remains unidentified.

The primer mix had 60 Vbeta and 13 Jbeta primers. The method was immunoSEQ multiplex PCR; TCRdb's version includes in-frame clones alone and lacks a portion of them. The data hold fewer than 200,000 clones, with about 82% observed a single time. The clonotype was recovered from a woman under 30 in good health and CMV-seronegative. The sequenced sample was PBMCs.

The CDR3 nucleotides are TGTGCCAGCAGCCAATTCCTTATTAGACTAGCGGGAGTGTATGACAATGAGCAGTTCTTC. The encoded protein is CASSQFLIRLAGVYDNEQFF. The chain joins TRBV7-8 to TRBJ2-1; 12 bases fit TRBD2. The CDR3 has 20 residues. After removal of 5 bases from V and 5 bases from J, the junction contained 19 bases not matched to a gene. CDR1 SGHVS and CDR2 FQNEAQ come from the germline V gene.